These 21 T cell receptor beta chains were sequenced from one sample in a study of blood T cell repertoires in COVID-19 (dated by TCRdb to 2020 to 2022). Library prep was done by the immunoSEQ multiplex PCR assay. Not all clones reach the TCRdb copy of this immuneACCESS table, which keeps in-frame sequences only. Checked studies attribute under half of the gap to unresolved V genes and leave the rest unexplained. This sample has tens of thousands of clones in its table, and 83% of those were observed once. The ten largest clones add up to 1.9% of the sample. Sequencing was performed on peripheral blood. Receptor source: a woman in her sixties with acute or convalescent COVID-19.

The rearrangement uses TRBV5-4 and TRBJ2-1; 9 nucleotides match TRBD1. Looked up from germline, CDR1 is SGHNT and CDR2 is YYREEE (reference sequence). The CDR3 covers 16 residues. V lost 4 bases to trimming and J lost 7 bases; unmatched junction nucleotides: 12. The chain's CDR3 is CASSTVRDRDFNEQFF. As DNA, the CDR3 is TGTGCCAGCAGCACCGTACGGGACAGGGATTTTAATGAGCAGTTCTTC.

The rearrangement uses TRBV7-9 and TRBJ2-3; D possibly corresponds to TRBD2 (7 bases). The CDR3 length is 15 residues. Germline V CDR1 and CDR2: SEHNR, FQNEAQ (reference sequence). Trimming cost V 5 bases and J 4 bases, with 16 bases left between them. The CDR3 loop is CASSVAGAGADTQYF. The CDR3 region has the DNA TGTGCCAGCAGCGTGGCGGGGGCAGGGGCAGATACGCAGTATTTT.

The rearrangement links TRBV28 to TRBJ2-3, with D possibly matching TRBD2 (5 bases). CDR3 size: 13 residues. Trimming removed 3 bases from V and 3 bases from J, with 7 bases in between. Germline CDR1 and CDR2: MDHEN and SYDVKM. The CDR3 coding sequence is TGTGCCAGCAGTTTCCGCGGGACAGATACGCAGTATTTT. Encoded protein: CASSFRGTDTQYF.

The chain employs TRBV18 and TRBJ1-3; 8 bases are a match to TRBD1. Looked up from germline, CDR1 is KGHSH and CDR2 is LQKENI. V dropped 6 bases and J dropped 0; count of bases not matched to a gene: 13. This CDR3 is 18 amino acids long. This chain's CDR3 is CASSVNRQGINSGNTIYF. CDR3 in DNA: TGTGCCAGCTCCGTAAACCGACAGGGGATAAACTCTGGAAACACCATATATTTT.

The chain uses TRBV7-2 and TRBJ1-4; D may be TRBD1 (6 bases). V lost 5 bases to trimming and J lost 7 bases, with 14 bases between them. The germline CDR1 and CDR2 sequences are SGHTA and FQGNSA. The CDR3 sequence is 14 residues long. The CDR3 is CASSPGQGTEKLFF. CDR3 bases: TGTGCCAGCAGCCCTGGGCAGGGGACTGAAAAACTGTTTTTT.

J is TRBJ2-3 and V is TRBV30; maybe TRBD2 (5 bases). Deletions cut 4 bases from V and 2 bases from J, with 10 bases between. Germline-derived CDR1 and CDR2 are GTSNPN and SVGIG (reference sequence). The CDR3 runs to 13 residues. CDR3 DNA sequence: TGTGCCTGGAATTCCGGGAACACAGATACGCAGTATTTT. Translated, it gives CAWNSGNTDTQYF.

The V and J genes are TRBV12-3 or TRBV12-4 and TRBJ1-2, with D possibly TRBD1 on 5 matching bases. The length of the CDR3 is 13 residues. Trimming removed 6 bases at V and 10 bases at J, with 18 bases between. The CDR3 nucleotides are TGTGCCAGCAGAAGGACGTCGGGGGATTTCTACACCTTC. Protein: CASRRTSGDFYTF.

This rearrangement joins TRBV4-1 to TRBJ2-1; a possible D gene is TRBD1 (7 bases). The length of the CDR3 is 14 residues. Between the trimmed V and J ends, which lost 4 bases and 9 bases, there was a span of 16 bases. Germline lookup yields CDR1 MGHRA and CDR2 YSYEKL. This chain's CDR3 is CASSREDREVEQFF. CDR3 in DNA: TGCGCCAGCAGCCGGGAAGACAGGGAGGTTGAGCAGTTCTTC.

This clone appeared a single time. V and J are TRBV7-2 and TRBJ2-2; 8 positions match TRBD2. Germline lookup yields CDR1 SGHTA and CDR2 FQGNSA. V lost 4 bases, J lost 3 bases, and 13 bases stayed unmatched. This CDR3 has 18 amino acids. CDR3 bases: TGTGCCAGCAGCTCGGGCAGCGGCCTAGCGGGTTACACCGGGGAGCTGTTTTTT. Its translation is CASSSGSGLAGYTGELFF.

The gene calls are TRBV20-1 and TRBJ1-4; TRBD1 might be the D (6 bases). CDR1 and CDR2 (germline): DFQATT, SNEGSKA (reference sequence). The V end lost 3 bases, the J end lost 7 bases, and 30 bases lay between the germline ends. The CDR3 has 19 residues. In nucleotides, the CDR3 is TGCAGTGCTAGTAGTAACCCACTACTCAGGGGATCGGGACGTGAAAAACTGTTTTTT. Translating gives CSASSNPLLRGSGREKLFF.

V gene TRBV7-9 combines with J gene TRBJ1-4, with TRBD1 matching over 7 bases. The CDR3 has 15 residues. V shed 1 base, J shed 7 bases, and the junction held 6 bases outside the gene matches. Per germline, CDR1 SEHNR and CDR2 FQNEAQ (reference sequence). CDR3 sequence (DNA): TGTGCCAGCAGCTTAGGGACAGGCTGGGGTGAAAAACTGTTTTTT. Amino acids: CASSLGTGWGEKLFF.

This chain's CDR3 is CASSFRQGSSYNSPLHF. CDR3 DNA: TGTGCCAGCAGCTTTAGGCAGGGAAGCTCCTATAATTCACCCCTCCACTTT. V is TRBV7-9 and J is TRBJ1-6, with D tentatively TRBD1 (5 bases). Trimming left V 3 bases short and J 0 bases short, with 12 bases between. The CDR3 length is 17 residues. From germline, CDR1 is SEHNR and CDR2 FQNEAQ (reference sequence).

The chain recombines TRBV19 with TRBJ2-3; maybe TRBD1 (5 bases). Germline CDR1 and CDR2: LNHDA and SQIVND (reference sequence). The length of the CDR3 is 14 residues. V dropped 3 bases and J dropped 5 bases, with 12 bases sitting between them. DNA of the CDR3: TGTGCCAGTAGTATCAGGGCTTGGGGAGATACGCAGTATTTT. Protein product: CASSIRAWGDTQYF.

This sequence joins TRBV20-1 and TRBJ2-1, with D possibly TRBD1 on 5 matching bases. Trimming stripped 2 bases from V and 10 bases from J, with 9 bases between. The germline CDR1 and CDR2 sequences are DFQATT and SNEGSKA (reference sequence). This CDR3 is 11 amino acids long. The CDR3 reads CSARQSGEQFF. DNA of the CDR3: TGCAGTGCTAGACAGTCAGGGGAGCAGTTCTTC.

This clone was observed once. The V gene is TRBV7-8, the J gene TRBJ2-1, with 16 bases fitting TRBD2. The trim removed 5 bases at V and 1 base at J, leaving 17 bases unmatched. Germline assignment: CDR1 SGHVS and CDR2 FQNEAQ. The CDR3 loop spans 22 amino acids. CDR3 sequence: CASSTRGRAGLAGGRSYNEQFF. For the CDR3, the DNA is TGTGCCAGCAGCACCCGGGGGCGGGCGGGACTAGCGGGAGGGAGGTCCTACAATGAGCAGTTCTTC.

This chain uses TRBV19 with TRBJ2-7; 11 bases align to TRBD1. The germline CDR1 and CDR2 sequences are LNHDA and SQIVND (reference sequence). The V and J ends lost 6 bases and 4 bases, in that order; junction bases with no gene match: 5. The CDR3 runs to 14 residues. For the CDR3, the DNA is TGTGCCAGTAGGGGACAGGGGGGCCTGTACGAGCAGTACTTC. Translation gives CASRGQGGLYEQYF.

This chain links TRBV7-8 with TRBJ2-1; tentatively, D is TRBD1 (7 bases). Trimming removed 4 bases from V and 2 bases from J, with 12 bases in between. This CDR3 has 15 amino acids. CDR1 is SGHVS, CDR2 FQNEAQ, per germline. CDR3 sequence: CASSSGGGAYNEQFF. As DNA, the CDR3 is TGTGCCAGCAGCTCAGGGGGAGGCGCCTACAATGAGCAGTTCTTC.

The V and J genes are TRBV6-5 and TRBJ2-3; TRBD1 agrees at 8 bases. V lost 6 bases, J lost 0 bases, and 5 bases stayed unmatched. Germline CDR1 is MNHEY and CDR2 is SVGAGI. CDR3 length equals 15 residues. The CDR3 spells CASRAWDRSTDTQYF. CDR3 nucleotide sequence: TGTGCCAGCAGAGCTTGGGACAGGAGCACAGATACGCAGTATTTT.

The CDR3 sequence is CASSLEAGWYQETQYF. In nucleotides, the CDR3 is TGCGCCAGCAGCTTGGAAGCGGGTTGGTACCAAGAGACCCAGTACTTC. The V and J genes are TRBV5-1 and TRBJ2-5, with D possibly being TRBD2 (6 bases). The CDR3 runs 16 residues. The ends were cut back, 0 bases at V and 0 bases at J, with 12 bases in the middle. Germline V gene lookup returns CDR1 SGHRS and CDR2 YFSETQ.

This clone turned up a few times. The chain is built from TRBV5-1 and TRBJ1-1; 7 bases fit TRBD1. The V gene's germline CDR1 is SGHRS and CDR2 YFSETQ. With V trimmed by 0 bases and J by 5 bases, 4 bases remained unmatched. The length of the CDR3 is 14 residues. The CDR3 sequence: CASSLGQGGTEAFF. CDR3 DNA: TGCGCCAGCAGCTTGGGACAGGGTGGGACTGAAGCTTTCTTT.

The CDR3 is CASSALSLTSTDTQYF. The CDR3 DNA is TGTGCCAGCTCAGCCCTAAGTCTCACTAGCACAGATACGCAGTATTTT. The chain is built from TRBV18 and TRBJ2-3, with unresolved D. The CDR3 totals 16 residues. Germline V gene data show CDR1 as KGHSH and CDR2 as LQKENI. V was clipped by 5 bases and J by 0 bases, with 15 bases between them.